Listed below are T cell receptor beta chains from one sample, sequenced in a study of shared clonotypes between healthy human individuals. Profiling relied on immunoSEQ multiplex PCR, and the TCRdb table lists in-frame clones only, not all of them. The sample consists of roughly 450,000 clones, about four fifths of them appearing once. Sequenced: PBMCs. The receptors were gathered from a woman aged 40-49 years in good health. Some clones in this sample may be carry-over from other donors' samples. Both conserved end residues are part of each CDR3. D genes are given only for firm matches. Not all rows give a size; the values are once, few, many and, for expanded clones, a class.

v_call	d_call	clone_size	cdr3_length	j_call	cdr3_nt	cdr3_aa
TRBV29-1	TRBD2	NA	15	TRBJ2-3	TGCAGCGTTCGGACTAGCGGGAGGTGGGTAGATACGCAGTATTTT	CSVRTSGRWVDTQYF
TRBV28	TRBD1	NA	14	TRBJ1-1	TGTGCCACTGGAGCCCCGGACAGGGGGCGGGGAGCTTTCTTT	CATGAPDRGRGAFF
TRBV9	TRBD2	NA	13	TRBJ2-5	TGTGCCAGCAGCCAAGCGGGAGGAGAGACCCAGTACTTC	CASSQAGGETQYF
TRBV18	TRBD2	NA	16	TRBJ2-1	TGTGCCAGCTCACCCCTAGCGGGAGGGCCGAGCGATGAGCAGTTCTTC	CASSPLAGGPSDEQFF
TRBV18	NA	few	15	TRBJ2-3	TGTGCCAGCTCACCAAGTGAAGCTAGCACAGATACGCAGTATTTT	CASSPSEASTDTQYF
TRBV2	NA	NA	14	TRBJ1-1	TGTGCCAGCAGACCCTGGACAGTGAACACTGAAGCTTTCTTT	CASRPWTVNTEAFF
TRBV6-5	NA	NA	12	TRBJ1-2	TGTGCCAGCTACCGGGGGGACTATGGCTACACCTTC	CASYRGDYGYTF
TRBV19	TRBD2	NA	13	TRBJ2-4	TGTGCCAGTAGTACCGGGGGGGTAAACATTCAGTACTTC	CASSTGGVNIQYF
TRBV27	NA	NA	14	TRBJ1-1	TGTGCCAGCAGTTTTTTAGGGACGAACACTGAAGCTTTCTTT	CASSFLGTNTEAFF
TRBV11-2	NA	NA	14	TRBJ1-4	TGTGCCAGCAGCCGAACGGGGAGAGATGAAAAACTGTTTTTT	CASSRTGRDEKLFF
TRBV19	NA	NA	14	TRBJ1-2	TGTGCCAGTATTCTACAGGGCGGTCGGTATGGCTACACCTTC	CASILQGGRYGYTF
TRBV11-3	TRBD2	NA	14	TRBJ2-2	TGTGCCAGCAGCTTAGAGGGGGGGATCGGGGAGCTGTTTTTT	CASSLEGGIGELFF
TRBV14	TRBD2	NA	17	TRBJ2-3	TGTGCCAGCAGCCAACTCCGCGCGGGAGATGGCACAGATACGCAGTATTTT	CASSQLRAGDGTDTQYF
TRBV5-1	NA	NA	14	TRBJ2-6	TGCGCCAGCAGCTCAAGCTCTGGGGCCAACGTCCTGACTTTC	CASSSSSGANVLTF
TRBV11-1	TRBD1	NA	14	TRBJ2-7	TGTGCCAGCAGCTTGGGACAGGGGCCACGCGAGCAGTACTTC	CASSLGQGPREQYF
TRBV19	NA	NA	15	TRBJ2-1	TGTGCCAGTAGTATTGCGGTCGGCTCCTACAATGAGCAGTTCTTC	CASSIAVGSYNEQFF
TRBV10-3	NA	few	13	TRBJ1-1	TGTGCCATCAGTGATGTCTGGAACACTGAAGCTTTCTTT	CAISDVWNTEAFF
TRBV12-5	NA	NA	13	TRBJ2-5	TGTGTTAGTGCCCCCGGCGGTAGGGAGACCCAGTACTTC	CVSAPGGRETQYF
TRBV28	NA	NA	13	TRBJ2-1	TGTGCCAGCAGTTCCCCACCCCAGGGTGAGCAGTTCTTC	CASSSPPQGEQFF
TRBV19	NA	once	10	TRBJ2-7	TGTGCCAGGGGTTCCTACGAGCAGTACTTC	CARGSYEQYF
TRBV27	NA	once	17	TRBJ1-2	TGTGCCAGCAGTTCCTGGACGGGGCTCGGTTTAACCTATGGCTACACCTTC	CASSSWTGLGLTYGYTF
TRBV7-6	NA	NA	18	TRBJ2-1	TGTGCCAGCAGCCCTTACGCCACCGGGACCCGAACCTACAATGAGCAGTTCTTC	CASSPYATGTRTYNEQFF
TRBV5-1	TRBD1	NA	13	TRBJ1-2	TGCGCCAGCAGGTGGGACAGAAACTATGGCTACACCTTC	CASRWDRNYGYTF
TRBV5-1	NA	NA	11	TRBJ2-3	TGCGCCAGCAGCCTCACAGATACGCAGTATTTT	CASSLTDTQYF
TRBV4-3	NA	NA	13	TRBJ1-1	TGCGCCAGCAGCCGGGTGATGAACACTGAAGCTTTCTTT	CASSRVMNTEAFF
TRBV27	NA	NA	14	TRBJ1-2	TGTGCCAGCAGTTTTCTGGGGGGGGCTGGGGGCTACACCTTC	CASSFLGGAGGYTF
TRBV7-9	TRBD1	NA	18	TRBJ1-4	TGTGCCACCGAGATTTCGGACAGGGGGCATGTCTATGGTGAAAAACTGTTTTTT	CATEISDRGHVYGEKLFF
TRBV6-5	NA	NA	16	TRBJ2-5	TGTGCCAGCAGTTACTCGGGTCCTAGCTCGGAAGAGACCCAGTACTTC	CASSYSGPSSEETQYF
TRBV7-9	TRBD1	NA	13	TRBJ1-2	TGTGCCAGCAGCTTAGAGGGGGCGCGGGGCTACACCTTC	CASSLEGARGYTF
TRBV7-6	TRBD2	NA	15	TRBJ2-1	TGTGCCAGCAGCGCCAGCGGGAGGAGGGACAATGAGCAGTTCTTC	CASSASGRRDNEQFF
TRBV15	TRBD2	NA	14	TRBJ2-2	TGTGCCACCACCCGGGGGGCGAACACCGGGGAGCTGTTTTTT	CATTRGANTGELFF
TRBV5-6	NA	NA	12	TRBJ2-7	TGTGCCAGCAGCATCAGCTCCTACGAGCAGTACTTC	CASSISSYEQYF
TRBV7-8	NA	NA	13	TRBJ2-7	TGTGCCAGCAGCTTTATCCCCTCCTACGAGCAGTACTTC	CASSFIPSYEQYF
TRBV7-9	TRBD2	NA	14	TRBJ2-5	TGTGCCAGCAGCGCCCAGGGAGGGGTTGAGACCCAGTACTTC	CASSAQGGVETQYF
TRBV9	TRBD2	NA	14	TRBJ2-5	TGTGCCAGCAGCCAAGGGACTAGTCTGGAGACCCAGTACTTC	CASSQGTSLETQYF
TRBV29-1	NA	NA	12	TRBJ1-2	TGCAGCGTTGGAGTGGGCACCTATGGCTACACCTTC	CSVGVGTYGYTF
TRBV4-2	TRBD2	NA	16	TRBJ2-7	TGTGCCAGCAGCCAAGAAACTAGCGGGAGCATCTACGAGCAGTACTTC	CASSQETSGSIYEQYF
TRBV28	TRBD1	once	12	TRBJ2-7	TGTGCCACCGGGACAGGGTCGGTCGAGCAGTACTTC	CATGTGSVEQYF
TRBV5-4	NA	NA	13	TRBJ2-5	TGTGCCAGCAGCCCCACTAGACAAGAGACCCAGTACTTC	CASSPTRQETQYF
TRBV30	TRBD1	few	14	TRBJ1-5	TGTGCCTGGTCGAGACAGGGGCCCAATCAGCCCCAGCATTTT	CAWSRQGPNQPQHF
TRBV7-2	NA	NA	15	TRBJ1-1	TGTGCCAGCAGCTCAGGGACCCTTAGGGGAACTGAAGCTTTCTTT	CASSSGTLRGTEAFF
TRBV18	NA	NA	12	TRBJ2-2	TGTGCCAGCTCCGGGGGCACCGGGGAGCTGTTTTTT	CASSGGTGELFF
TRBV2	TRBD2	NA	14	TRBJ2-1	TGTGCCAGCAGTGTCGAGCGGGAGTCGAATGAGCAGTTCTTC	CASSVERESNEQFF
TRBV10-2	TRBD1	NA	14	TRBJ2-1	TGCGCCAGCAGTGAGCTGTCACACAGGGGGGTCCAGTTCTTC	CASSELSHRGVQFF
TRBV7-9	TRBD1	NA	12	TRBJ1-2	TGTGCCAGCAGCCGCCGGGACAGAGGCTACACCTTC	CASSRRDRGYTF
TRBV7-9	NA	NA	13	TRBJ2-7	TGTGCCAGCAGCTTCGCAGGGTCTTACGAGCAGTACTTC	CASSFAGSYEQYF
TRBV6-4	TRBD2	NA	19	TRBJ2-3	TGTGCCAGCAAGAGGATTTGGGCGGGAGGCTACCGAGGGACAGATACGCAGTATTTT	CASKRIWAGGYRGTDTQYF
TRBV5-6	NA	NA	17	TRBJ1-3	TGTGCCAGCAGCTCGCTGACGCCGGCCAGCTCTGGAAACACCATATATTTT	CASSSLTPASSGNTIYF
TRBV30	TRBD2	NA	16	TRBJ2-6	TGTGCCTGGAGTGACGGACTAGCGGCTGGGGCCAACGTCCTGACTTTC	CAWSDGLAAGANVLTF
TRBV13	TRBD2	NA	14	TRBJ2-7	TGTGCCAGCAGTTCAGCGGGAGTCAGGGTCGAGCAGTACTTC	CASSSAGVRVEQYF